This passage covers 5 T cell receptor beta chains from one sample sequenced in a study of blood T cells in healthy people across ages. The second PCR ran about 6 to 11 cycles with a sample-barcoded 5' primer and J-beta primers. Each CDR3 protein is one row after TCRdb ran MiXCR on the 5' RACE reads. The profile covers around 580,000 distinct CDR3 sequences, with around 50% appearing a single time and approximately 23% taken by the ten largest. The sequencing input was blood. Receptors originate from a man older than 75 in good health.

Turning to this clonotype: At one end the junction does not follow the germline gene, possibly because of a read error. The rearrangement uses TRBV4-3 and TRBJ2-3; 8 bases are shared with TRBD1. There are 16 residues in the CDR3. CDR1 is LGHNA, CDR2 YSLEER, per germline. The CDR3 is CASGQDRQGLTDTQYF. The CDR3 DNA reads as TGCGCCAGCGGCCAAGATCGACAGGGGCTCACAGATACGCAGTATTTT.

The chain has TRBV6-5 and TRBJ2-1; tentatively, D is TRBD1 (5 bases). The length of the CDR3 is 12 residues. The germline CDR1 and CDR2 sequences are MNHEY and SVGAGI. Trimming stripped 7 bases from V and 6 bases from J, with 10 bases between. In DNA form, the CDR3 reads TGTGCCAGCACCCCAGGGTTCAATGAGCAGTTCTTC. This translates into CASTPGFNEQFF.

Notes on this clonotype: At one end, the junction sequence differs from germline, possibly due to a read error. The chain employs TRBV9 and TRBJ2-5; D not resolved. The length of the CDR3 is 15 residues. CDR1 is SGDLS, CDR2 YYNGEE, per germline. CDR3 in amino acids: CACSVTNGHQETQYF. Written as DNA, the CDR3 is TGTGCCTGCAGCGTTACCAACGGACACCAAGAGACCCAGTACTTC.

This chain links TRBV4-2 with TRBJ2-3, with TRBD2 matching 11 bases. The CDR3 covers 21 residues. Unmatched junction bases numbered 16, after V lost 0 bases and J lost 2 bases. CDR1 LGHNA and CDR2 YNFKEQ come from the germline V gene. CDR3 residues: CASSQDSPSRGLAVITDTQYF. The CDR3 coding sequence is TGTGCCAGCAGCCAAGACTCTCCGTCCCGGGGACTAGCGGTAATCACAGATACGCAGTATTTT.

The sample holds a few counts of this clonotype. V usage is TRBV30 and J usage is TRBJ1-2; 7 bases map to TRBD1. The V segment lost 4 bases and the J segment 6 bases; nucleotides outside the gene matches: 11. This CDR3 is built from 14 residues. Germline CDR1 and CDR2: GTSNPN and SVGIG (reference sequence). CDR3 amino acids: CAWTPDDRANGYTF. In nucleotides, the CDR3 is TGTGCCTGGACCCCCGATGACAGGGCCAATGGCTACACCTTC.